This T cell receptor (beta chain) derives from a study of T cell changes during pregnancy in multiple sclerosis. This CDR3 contains 13 residues. Germline lookup yields CDR1 MNHEY and CDR2 SVGAGI. Trimming removed 7 bases at V and 5 bases at J, with 11 bases between. TCRdb keeps only in-frame clones here, not all; method: immunoSEQ multiplex PCR. The sample carries tens of thousands of clones, 80% to 95% recorded once. The chain has TRBV6-5 and TRBJ1-4; D possibly corresponds to TRBD1 (6 bases). Material: peripheral blood, obtained after pregnancy. This clonotype was obtained from a female donor in good health, enrolled as a control in a pregnancy study. The CDR3 spells CASTRTVNEKLFF. Written as DNA, the CDR3 is TGTGCCAGCACCCGGACAGTGAATGAAAAACTGTTTTTT.